These 24 T cell receptor beta chains share one sample of origin, sequenced in a study of blood T cell repertoires in COVID-19. The data were produced by immunoSEQ multiplex PCR, yet TCRdb's version contains in-frame clones alone and is incomplete. Altogether about 48,000 clones are present, approximately 83% being singletons, with the ten largest covering about 3.2%. The specimen sequenced was peripheral blood. The source of these receptors is a woman older than 75 with acute or convalescent COVID-19.

The chain is built from TRBV10-3 and TRBJ2-7; possible D gene TRBD2, 7 bases. The V and J ends lost 0 bases and 2 bases respectively, with 11 bases between them. This CDR3 comprises 15 residues. In germline, CDR1 is ENHRY, CDR2 SYGVKD. In nucleotides, the CDR3 is TGTGCCATCAGTGAGTCGTCGGGGGGCCCCTACGAGCAGTACTTC. As protein: CAISESSGGPYEQYF.

V and J are TRBV4-2 and TRBJ1-6, with a weak D call TRBD1 (5 bases). V gave up 4 bases and J gave up 7 bases, with 14 bases separating them. The CDR3 spans 15 residues. The germline V gene encodes CDR1 LGHNA and CDR2 YNFKEQ. The CDR3 sequence is CASSPEGTLNSPLHF. The CDR3 nucleotides are TGTGCCAGCAGCCCCGAGGGGACTCTGAATTCACCCCTCCACTTT.

The V call is TRBV6-5, the J call TRBJ1-5, with D possibly being TRBD1 (6 bases). Trimming cost V 7 bases and J 3 bases, with 13 bases left between them. The CDR3 consists of 14 residues. The germline V gene encodes CDR1 MNHEY and CDR2 SVGAGI. CDR3 coding DNA: TGTGCCAGCACCCTGACAGGACCCAATCAGCCCCAGCATTTT. Its protein is CASTLTGPNQPQHF.

This clone has only a few counts. CDR3 nucleotides: TGTGCCAGCAGCCAAGAGCTTCTAGCGGGGCTCAATGAGCAGTTCTTC. This gives the protein CASSQELLAGLNEQFF. The chain carries TRBV3-1 (or the pseudogene TRBV3-2) and TRBJ2-1, with 9 bases matching TRBD2. Germline V gene sequence: CDR1 LGHDT, CDR2 YNNKEL (reference sequence). The CDR3 totals 16 residues. V shed 0 bases, J shed 6 bases, and the junction held 6 bases outside the gene matches.

V usage is TRBV5-4 and J usage is TRBJ1-4; D remains ambiguous. V lost 0 bases, J lost 4 bases, and 10 bases lay in between. Germline CDR1 is SGHNT and CDR2 is YYREEE (reference sequence). This CDR3 comprises 15 residues. The CDR3 nucleotides are TGTGCCAGCAGCTTGGAAGGAGGCATTAATGAAAAACTGTTTTTT. Protein sequence: CASSLEGGINEKLFF. The full variable domain, in which reference TRBV5-4 and TRBJ1-4 provide the parts outside the CDR3, is ETGVTQSPTHLIKTRGQQVTLRCSSQSGHNTVSWYQQALGQGPQFIFQYYREEENGRGNFPPRFSGLQFPNYSSELNVNALELDDSALYLCASSLEGGINEKLFFGSGTQLSVL.

V is TRBV5-1 and J is TRBJ1-4; TRBD1 agrees at 11 bases. J lost 6 bases, V lost 1 base, and 2 bases had no gene match. CDR1 and CDR2 (germline): SGHRS, YFSETQ. The CDR3 has 15 residues. Written as DNA, the CDR3 is TGCGCCAGCAGCTTGCCGGGACAGGGGGATGAAAAACTGTTTTTT. Amino acids: CASSLPGQGDEKLFF.

This clone was picked up one time. The sample has other DNA sequences that encode this CDR3 too. The rearrangement links TRBV5-1 to TRBJ1-5; D perhaps matches TRBD1 (6 bases). The germline V gene encodes CDR1 SGHRS and CDR2 YFSETQ. Trimming pared 5 bases from V and 3 bases from J, leaving 12 bases between. The CDR3 totals 14 residues. The CDR3 is CASSPTGPNQPQHF. Here the CDR3 DNA reads TGCGCCAGCAGTCCTACAGGGCCCAATCAGCCCCAGCATTTT.

V is TRBV12-5 and J is TRBJ1-5; 8 bases line up with TRBD1. The V segment lost 1 base and the J segment 7 bases; nucleotides outside the gene matches: 6. The germline CDR1 and CDR2 sequences are LGHNT and FRNRAP. The CDR3 runs 15 residues. The CDR3 coding sequence is TGTGCTAGTGGTTTGGGTGGACAGGGAAACCAGCCCCAGCATTTT. It is translated as CASGLGGQGNQPQHF.

The rearrangement links TRBV19 to TRBJ1-2; 9 bases fit TRBD1. Losses at the gene ends were 5 bases for V and 3 bases for J; bases not matched to a gene: 7. Germline-derived CDR1 and CDR2 are LNHDA and SQIVND (reference sequence). This CDR3 is built from 15 residues. The CDR3 DNA is TGTGCCAGTAGTGCCGGACAGGGGCCATACTATGGCTACACCTTC. Translation: CASSAGQGPYYGYTF.

In this sample, this clone turned up a few times. V and J are TRBV6-5 and TRBJ1-2, with D possibly TRBD1 on 6 matching bases. The CDR3 sequence is 13 residues long. The germline V gene encodes CDR1 MNHEY and CDR2 SVGAGI. Trimming pared 4 bases from V and 4 bases from J, leaving 10 bases between. CDR3 sequence (DNA): TGTGCCAGCAGTTCCGGACAGATCTATGGCTACACCTTC. This translates into CASSSGQIYGYTF.

The chain links TRBV19 to TRBJ2-5; 9 bases agree with TRBD1. The germline gives CDR1 LNHDA, CDR2 SQIVND (reference sequence). With V trimmed by 1 base and J by 7 bases, 7 bases remained unmatched. This CDR3 has 15 amino acids. The CDR3 nucleotides read TGTGCCAGTAGTATAGGCTACAGGGGGCTGGGGACCCAGTACTTC. This codes for CASSIGYRGLGTQYF.

The rearrangement uses TRBV27 and TRBJ2-7; possibly TRBD1 for D (6 bases). The ends were cut back, 6 bases at V and 0 bases at J, with 24 bases in the middle. CDR1 is MNHEY and CDR2 is SMNVEV in the germline V gene (reference sequence). CDR3 size: 18 residues. CDR3 nucleotide sequence: TGTGCCAGCAGCAGTTGGGGCGGAGACGACAGGAGCTCCTACGAGCAGTACTTC. This encodes CASSSWGGDDRSSYEQYF.

This chain links TRBV5-1 with TRBJ1-1; unclear D gene. The V and J ends lost 0 bases and 1 base respectively, with 7 bases between them. Germline CDR1 and CDR2: SGHRS and YFSETQ. This CDR3 region has 14 residues. The CDR3 region has the DNA TGCGCCAGCAGCTTGGTACAGCAGAACACTGAAGCTTTCTTT. Amino acids: CASSLVQQNTEAFF.

The chain employs TRBV9 and TRBJ2-1; 14 positions match TRBD2. The CDR3 is 17 residues long. After removal of 3 bases from V and 6 bases from J, the junction contained 8 bases not matched to a gene. CDR1 is SGDLS and CDR2 is YYNGEE in the germline V gene. The CDR3 protein is CASSAGTSGGLLNEQFF. CDR3 nucleotide sequence: TGTGCCAGCAGCGCCGGGACTAGCGGGGGCCTACTCAATGAGCAGTTCTTC.

This chain uses TRBV5-1 with TRBJ1-2; D ambiguous. The V gene's germline CDR1 is SGHRS and CDR2 YFSETQ. Trimming cost V 0 bases and J 5 bases, with 5 bases left between them. CDR3 length: 12 amino acids. The CDR3 protein is CASSLDQYGYTF. The CDR3 DNA reads TGCGCCAGCAGCTTGGATCAGTATGGCTACACCTTC.

In the case of this clone: Different DNA sequences within this sample yield the same CDR3. The chain uses TRBV5-4 and TRBJ2-3, with 10 bases lining up with TRBD2. Trimming at V came to 1 base and at J to 0 bases, leaving 2 bases not matched to a gene. This CDR3 contains 16 residues. CDR1 and CDR2 from the germline V gene are SGHNT and YYREEE (reference sequence). CDR3 loop: CASSLRLAGSTDTQYF. The CDR3 bases are TGTGCCAGCAGCTTGAGACTAGCGGGTAGCACAGATACGCAGTATTTT. The full variable domain, its missing parts supplied by reference TRBV5-4 and TRBJ2-3, is ETGVTQSPTHLIKTRGQQVTLRCSSQSGHNTVSWYQQALGQGPQFIFQYYREEENGRGNFPPRFSGLQFPNYSSELNVNALELDDSALYLCASSLRLAGSTDTQYFGPGTRLTVL.

Comments on this clone: The same CDR3 arises from other DNA sequences in this sample as well. The chain joins TRBV2 to TRBJ2-2; D remains unclear. The CDR3 has 13 amino acids. With 2 bases removed from V and 5 bases from J, the gap between germline ends came to 6 bases. Germline V gene data show CDR1 as SNHLY and CDR2 as FYNNEI. CDR3 sequence reads: CASSESGTGELFF. CDR3 bases: TGTGCCAGCAGTGAATCGGGTACCGGGGAGCTGTTTTTT. Drawing the rest from reference TRBV2 and TRBJ2-2, the complete variable domain is EPEVTQTPSHQVTQMGQEVILRCVPISNHLYFYWYRQILGQKVEFLVSFYNNEISEKSEIFDDQFSVERPDGSNFTLKIRSTKLEDSAMYFCASSESGTGELFFGEGSRLTVL.

J is TRBJ1-2 and V is TRBV28, with D possibly being TRBD1 (6 bases). Trimming stripped 2 bases from V and 5 bases from J, with 9 bases between. Germline CDR1 reads MDHEN; CDR2 reads SYDVKM. This CDR3 is built from 13 residues. CDR3 loop: CASSLGQMYGYTF. DNA for the CDR3: TGTGCCAGCAGTTTAGGACAGATGTATGGCTACACCTTC.

The genes are TRBV9 and TRBJ1-1; 7 positions match TRBD1. This CDR3 spans 15 amino acids. V lost 3 bases to trimming and J lost 1 base; unmatched junction nucleotides: 6. Germline V gene data show CDR1 as SGDLS and CDR2 as YYNGEE. The CDR3 loop reads CASSGQGMANTEAFF. CDR3 in DNA: TGTGCCAGCAGCGGACAGGGTATGGCGAACACTGAAGCTTTCTTT. Combining the CDR3 with reference TRBV9 and TRBJ1-1 gives the whole variable domain DSGVTQTPKHLITATGQRVTLRCSPRSGDLSVYWYQQSLDQGLQFLIQYYNGEERAKGNILERFSAQQFPDLHSELNLSSLELGDSALYFCASSGQGMANTEAFFGQGTRLTVV.

This clone was found a few times. This sequence joins TRBV5-1 and TRBJ2-1; D perhaps matches TRBD1 (6 bases). CDR1 and CDR2 (germline): SGHRS, YFSETQ. The CDR3 runs 14 residues. Trimming left V 5 bases short and J 4 bases short, with 13 bases between. CDR3: CASRPGHLYNEQFF. In DNA, the CDR3 is TGCGCCAGCAGACCGGGACACCTATACAATGAGCAGTTCTTC.

The chain uses TRBV7-6 and TRBJ2-1, with TRBD2 matching 9 bases. The CDR3 is 15 residues long. Germline CDR1 reads SGHVS; CDR2 reads FNYEAQ. Trimming removed 3 bases from V and 5 bases from J; junction bases left unmatched: 5. The CDR3 spells CASSFQAGGNNEQFF. The CDR3 DNA follows: TGTGCCAGCAGCTTCCAAGCGGGGGGCAACAATGAGCAGTTCTTC.

This chain links TRBV12-3 or TRBV12-4 with TRBJ1-5; a possible D gene is TRBD1 (6 bases). This CDR3 has 13 residues. V was trimmed by 7 bases and J by 6 bases, leaving 13 bases between them. This CDR3 is CASTIQGIQPQHF. In DNA form, the CDR3 reads TGTGCCAGCACTATACAGGGAATTCAGCCCCAGCATTTT.

The gene calls are TRBV13 and TRBJ1-5; D uncertain. Trimming stripped 0 bases from V and 11 bases from J, with 11 bases between. CDR3 length equals 13 residues. Germline-derived CDR1 and CDR2 are PRHDT and FYEKMQ (reference sequence). CDR3: CASSLGRLGAQHF. The CDR3 DNA sequence: TGTGCCAGCAGCTTAGGCAGGTTGGGCGCCCAGCATTTT.

This chain joins TRBV5-1 and TRBJ1-2, with 8 nucleotides matching TRBD1. V shed 4 bases and J 1 base; nucleotides not matched to a gene: 6. The CDR3 is made up of 15 amino acids. Germline assignment: CDR1 SGHRS and CDR2 YFSETQ. DNA for the CDR3: TGCGCCAGCAGCCCCAGACAGGGGAGTAACTATGGCTACACCTTC. Amino acids: CASSPRQGSNYGYTF. The variable domain in full, with the rest retrieved from reference TRBV5-1 and TRBJ1-2, is KAGVTQTPRYLIKTRGQQVTLSCSPISGHRSVSWYQQTPGQGLQFLFEYFSETQRNKGNFPGRFSGRQFSNSRSEMNVSTLELGDSALYLCASSPRQGSNYGYTFGSGTRLTVV.